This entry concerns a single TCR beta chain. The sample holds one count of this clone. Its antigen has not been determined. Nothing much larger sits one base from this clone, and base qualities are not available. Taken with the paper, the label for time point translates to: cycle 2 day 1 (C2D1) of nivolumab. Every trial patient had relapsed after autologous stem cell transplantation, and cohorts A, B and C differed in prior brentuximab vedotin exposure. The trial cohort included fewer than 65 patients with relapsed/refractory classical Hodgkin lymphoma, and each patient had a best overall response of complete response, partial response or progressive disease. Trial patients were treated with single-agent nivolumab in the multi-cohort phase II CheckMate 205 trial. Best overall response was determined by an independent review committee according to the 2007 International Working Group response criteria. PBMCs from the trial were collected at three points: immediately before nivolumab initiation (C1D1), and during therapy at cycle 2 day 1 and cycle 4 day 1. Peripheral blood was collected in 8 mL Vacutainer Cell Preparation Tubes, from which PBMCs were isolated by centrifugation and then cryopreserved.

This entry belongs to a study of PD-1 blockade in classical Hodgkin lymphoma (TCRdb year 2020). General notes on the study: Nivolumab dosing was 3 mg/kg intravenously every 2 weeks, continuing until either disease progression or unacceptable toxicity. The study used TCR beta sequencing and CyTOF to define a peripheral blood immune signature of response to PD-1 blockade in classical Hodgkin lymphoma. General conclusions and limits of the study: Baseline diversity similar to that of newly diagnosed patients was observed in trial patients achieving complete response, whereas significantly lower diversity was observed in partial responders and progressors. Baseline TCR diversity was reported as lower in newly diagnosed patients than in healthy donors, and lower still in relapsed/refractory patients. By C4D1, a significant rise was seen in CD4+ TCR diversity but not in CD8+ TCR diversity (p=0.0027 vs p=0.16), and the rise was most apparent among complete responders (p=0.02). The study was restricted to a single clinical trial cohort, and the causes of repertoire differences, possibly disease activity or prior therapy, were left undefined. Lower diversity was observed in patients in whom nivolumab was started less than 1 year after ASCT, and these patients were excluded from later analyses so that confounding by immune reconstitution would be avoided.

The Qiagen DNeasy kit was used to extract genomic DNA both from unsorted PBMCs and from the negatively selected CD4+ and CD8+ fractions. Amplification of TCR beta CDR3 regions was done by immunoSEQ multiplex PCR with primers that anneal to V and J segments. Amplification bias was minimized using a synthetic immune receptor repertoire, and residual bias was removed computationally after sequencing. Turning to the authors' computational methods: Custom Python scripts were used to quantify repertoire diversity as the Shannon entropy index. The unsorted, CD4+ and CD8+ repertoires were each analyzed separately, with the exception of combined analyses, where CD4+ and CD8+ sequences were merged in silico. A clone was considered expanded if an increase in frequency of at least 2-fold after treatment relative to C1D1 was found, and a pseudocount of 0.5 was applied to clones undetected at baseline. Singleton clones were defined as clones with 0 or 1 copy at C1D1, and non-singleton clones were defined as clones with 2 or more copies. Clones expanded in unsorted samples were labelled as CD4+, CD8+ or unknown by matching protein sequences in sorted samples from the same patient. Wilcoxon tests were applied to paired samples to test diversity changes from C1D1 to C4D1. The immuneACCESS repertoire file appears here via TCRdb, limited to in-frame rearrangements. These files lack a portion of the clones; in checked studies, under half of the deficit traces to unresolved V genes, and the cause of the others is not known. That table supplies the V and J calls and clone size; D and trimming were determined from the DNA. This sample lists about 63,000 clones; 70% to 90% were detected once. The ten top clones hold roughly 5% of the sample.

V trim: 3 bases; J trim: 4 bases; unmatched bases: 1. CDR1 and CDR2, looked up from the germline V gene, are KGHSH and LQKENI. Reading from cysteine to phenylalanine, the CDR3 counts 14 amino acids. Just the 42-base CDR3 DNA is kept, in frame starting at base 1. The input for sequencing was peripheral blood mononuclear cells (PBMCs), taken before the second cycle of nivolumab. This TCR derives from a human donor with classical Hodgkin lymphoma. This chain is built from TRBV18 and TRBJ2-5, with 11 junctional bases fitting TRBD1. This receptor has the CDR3 CASSPGTGGETQYF. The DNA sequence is TGTGCCAGCTCACCTGGGACAGGGGGAGAGACCCAGTACTTC.